This T cell receptor (beta chain) was observed in a study of control samples from healthy donors and cancer patients. Measured with immunoSEQ multiplex PCR; TCRdb has only the in-frame clones, and not every one. The repertoire holds about 150,000 clones, approximately 93% seen once, with 5% to 7% in the top ten. Worth noting for this clone: One junction end does not reproduce the germline sequence, and a read error may be involved.

This CDR3 contains 12 residues. In germline, CDR1 is LGHDT, CDR2 YNNKEL (reference sequence). This receptor was taken from a man aged 18-30 years in good health. Material for sequencing was blood. This chain joins TRBV3-1 (or the pseudogene TRBV3-2) and TRBJ1-1; D not certain. CDR3 nucleotides: TGTGCCAGCAGCCAAGAAGGAATAAGGGTGATCTTT. Protein: CASSQEGIRVIF.